These 17 T cell receptor beta chains came from one sample sequenced in a study of T-cell memory formation after mild COVID-19 (dated by TCRdb to the early 2020s). The library was made by 5' RACE. The reads were generated on an Illumina NovaSeq 6000. TCRdb trimmed the raw reads at Q25, called clones with MiXCR and kept productive beta chains. Rows are combined by CDR3 protein, so each entry shows the most common genes and DNA. The sample has 180,000 or so distinct CDR3 sequences on record, 15% to 20% of them singletons. Of the sample, about 1.9% is held by the ten largest clones. Sequencing input: PBMCs or a T cell subset sorted from them (not recorded which). The receptors stem from an adult woman who had mild COVID-19 (a few samples of this study predate the infection). The sample titles of this study are shuffled in the database, so cell type and time point are left out; the donor was told from shared clones.

The rearrangement uses TRBV29-1 and TRBJ2-5; no firm D call. Trimming shortened V by 4 bases and J by 5 bases, and 14 bases separated the two germline ends. The germline gives CDR1 SQVTM, CDR2 ANQGSEA. The CDR3 spans 13 residues. The DNA for the CDR3 is TGCAGCGTTGGAGTGGATCAGGTGGAGACCCAGTACTTC. Amino acids: CSVGVDQVETQYF.

This clonotype was found a few times. The chain joins TRBV7-2 to TRBJ2-7, with D hard to call. Trimming pared 1 base from V and 0 bases from J, leaving 7 bases between. Germline CDR1 is SGHTA and CDR2 is FQGNSA. The CDR3 runs 14 residues. The CDR3 DNA reads TGTGCCAGCAGCTTAGGCATAAGCTCCTACGAGCAGTACTTC. Its translation is CASSLGISSYEQYF.

This clonotype was picked up a small number of times. The V call is TRBV6-2 or TRBV6-3, the J call TRBJ2-1; 11 bases match TRBD2. The CDR3 length is 14 residues. Germline loops: CDR1 MNHEY, CDR2 SVGEGT. V lost 8 bases, J lost 9 bases, and 9 bases stayed unmatched. This CDR3 is CASGVLAGVIEQFF. The CDR3 DNA follows: TGTGCCAGCGGCGTACTAGCGGGGGTTATTGAGCAGTTCTTC.

This clonotype was observed many times. The V call is TRBV5-1, the J call TRBJ2-3, with D maybe TRBD2 (6 bases). Per the germline V gene, CDR1 is SGHRS and CDR2 is YFSETQ. V shed 0 bases and J shed 2 bases, with 13 bases lying between them. This CDR3 is built from 16 residues. CDR3 amino acids: CASSLALAFYTDTQYF. The CDR3 nucleotides read TGCGCCAGCAGCTTGGCACTAGCCTTTTACACAGATACGCAGTATTTT.

This clonotype was recorded a few times. V is TRBV9 and J is TRBJ2-4; perhaps D is TRBD1 or TRBD2 (6 bases each). The CDR3 is 15 residues long. Trimming stripped 3 bases from V and 8 bases from J, with 18 bases between. In germline, CDR1 is SGDLS, CDR2 YYNGEE. CDR3 nucleotides: TGTGCCAGCAGCGAAGGGGGGACGGCTGTGGACATTCAGTACTTC. Amino acid sequence: CASSEGGTAVDIQYF.

The chain couples TRBV19 to TRBJ2-7; the D gene could be TRBD1 or TRBD2 (6 bases each). The CDR3 totals 14 residues. The V end was cut by 7 bases, the J end by 0 bases, with 13 bases between. Germline loops: CDR1 LNHDA, CDR2 SQIVND (reference sequence). As DNA, the CDR3 is TGTGCCAGTACCCCGGGGGACAACTCCTACGAGCAGTACTTC. The encoded protein is CASTPGDNSYEQYF.

The chain combines TRBV20-1 with TRBJ2-5; D unclear. This CDR3 has 12 residues. V lost 6 bases to trimming and J lost 1 base, with 9 bases between them. CDR1 and CDR2 from the germline V gene are DFQATT and SNEGSKA (reference sequence). The DNA of the CDR3 is TGCAGTGCACGGACCCTCCAAGAGACCCAGTACTTC. It encodes CSARTLQETQYF.

The rearrangement links TRBV4-1 to TRBJ2-7, with D tentatively TRBD1 or TRBD2 (6 bases each). Trimming stripped 4 bases from V and 0 bases from J, with 13 bases between. CDR1 is MGHRA, CDR2 YSYEKL, per germline. CDR3 length equals 15 residues. The CDR3 nucleotides read TGCGCCAGCAGCCCCCTACGGGGGCCCTCCTACGAGCAGTACTTC. This gives the protein CASSPLRGPSYEQYF.

This clonotype was observed a handful of times. V is TRBV11-3 and J is TRBJ2-3; a possible D gene is TRBD2 (5 bases). V lost 3 bases to trimming and J lost 0 bases, with 13 bases between them. This CDR3 region has 16 residues. CDR1 is SGHNT, CDR2 YENEEA, per germline. In DNA, the CDR3 is TGTGCCAGCAGCTTGGGAGTAATAACTAGCACAGATACGCAGTATTTT. It yields the protein CASSLGVITSTDTQYF. Supplemented by reference TRBV11-3 and TRBJ2-3, the full variable domain reads EAGVVQSPRYKIIEKKQPVAFWCNPISGHNTLYWYLQNLGQGPELLIRYENEEAVDDSQLPKDRFSAERLKGVDSTLKIQPAELGDSAVYLCASSLGVITSTDTQYFGPGTRLTVL.

The V gene is TRBV5-1, the J gene TRBJ2-3; D ambiguous. The CDR3 is made up of 17 amino acids. Per germline, CDR1 SGHRS and CDR2 YFSETQ. The V and J ends lost 3 bases and 2 bases respectively, with 19 bases between them. This CDR3 reads CASSSASGYSYTDTQYF. CDR3 DNA sequence: TGCGCCAGCAGCTCTGCCTCTGGGTACAGCTACACAGATACGCAGTATTTT.

The J gene is TRBJ1-1, the V gene TRBV12-3 or TRBV12-4, with D perhaps matching TRBD1 (5 bases). The length of the CDR3 is 15 residues. V lost 5 bases, J lost 2 bases, and 15 bases lay in between. CDR3 loop: CASSPRQKANTEAFF. CDR3 in DNA: TGTGCCAGCAGTCCACGACAGAAAGCAAACACTGAAGCTTTCTTT.

This clonotype was recorded many times. The rearrangement joins TRBV12-3 or TRBV12-4 to TRBJ1-5; D gene uncertain. The CDR3 is made up of 13 amino acids. The ends were cut back, 2 bases at V and 0 bases at J, with 2 bases in the middle. The CDR3, as DNA: TGTGCCAGCAGTTTAAGTAGCAATCAGCCCCAGCATTTT. Translating it yields CASSLSSNQPQHF.

The chain links TRBV7-9 to TRBJ2-7, with 9 bases fitting TRBD2. This CDR3 comprises 13 residues. Germline-derived CDR1 and CDR2 are SEHNR and FQNEAQ (reference sequence). The trim removed 5 bases at V and 3 bases at J, leaving 2 bases unmatched. As DNA, the CDR3 is TGTGCCAGCAGCGGAGCGGGAGGCTACGAGCAGTACTTC. Translating gives CASSGAGGYEQYF.

This clonotype was seen a handful of times. The chain joins TRBV12-3 or TRBV12-4 to TRBJ1-6; D is unclear. V was clipped by 3 bases and J by 9 bases, with 9 bases between them. The CDR3 contains 13 residues. The CDR3 sequence is CASSLILGSPLHF. The CDR3 DNA sequence: TGTGCCAGCAGTTTGATTTTGGGTTCACCCCTCCACTTT.

This chain connects TRBV18 to TRBJ2-1; D may be TRBD1 or TRBD2 (5 bases each). The germline V gene has CDR1 KGHSH and CDR2 LQKENI. The CDR3 totals 14 residues. Trimming cost V 3 bases and J 4 bases, with 10 bases left between them. The CDR3 sequence is CASSPGPTYNEQFF. The CDR3 nucleotides are TGTGCCAGCTCACCGGGACCCACATACAATGAGCAGTTCTTC.

This clonotype was seen more than once but under ten times. The chain combines TRBV10-3 with TRBJ1-5; 7 nucleotides agree with TRBD1. The CDR3 has 13 residues. Germline CDR1 ENHRY, CDR2 SYGVKD. The V gene end was trimmed by 2 bases and the J gene end by 5 bases; junction bases not matched to a gene: 0. The chain's CDR3 is CAISEDRDQPQHF. The CDR3 DNA reads TGTGCCATCAGTGAGGACAGGGATCAGCCCCAGCATTTT.

This chain joins TRBV5-6 and TRBJ1-2, with TRBD1 as a possible D gene (5 bases). The CDR3 totals 15 residues. Trimming shortened V by 1 base and J by 0 bases, and 10 bases separated the two germline ends. Per germline, CDR1 SGHDT and CDR2 YYEEEE. The DNA of the CDR3 is TGTGCCAGCAGCTTGTTCTACAGGCCTAACTATGGCTACACCTTC. Translating it yields CASSLFYRPNYGYTF.